These 31 T cell receptor beta chains were sequenced from one sample in a study of healthy donors' naive CD4 and CD8 T cells. Each TCR library used 500 ng of total RNA and a linear amplification protocol. TCRdb independently ran MiXCR on the reads; one entry per CDR3 protein. The table lists around 180,000 distinct CDR3 sequences, 74% of them singletons. The sample taken for sequencing was naive CD4+ and CD8+ T cells sorted from blood, pooled from several donors. The receptors come from a pool of human donors in good health; the sample pools cells from several healthy donors.

This rearrangement joins TRBV5-5 to TRBJ2-5, with 14 nucleotides matching TRBD2. CDR1 is SGHKS and CDR2 is YYEKEE in the germline V gene (reference sequence). The CDR3 spans 16 residues. J was trimmed by 5 bases and V by 2 bases; bases with no gene match: 5. CDR3: CASSLGTSGGRETQYF. DNA of the CDR3: TGTGCCAGCAGCTTAGGGACTAGCGGGGGTCGGGAGACCCAGTACTTC.

The chain links TRBV19 to TRBJ2-7, with D perhaps matching TRBD1 or TRBD2 (5 bases each). CDR3 size: 13 residues. Germline V gene lookup returns CDR1 LNHDA and CDR2 SQIVND (reference sequence). V lost 2 bases and J 5 bases, leaving 10 bases between the germline ends. The CDR3 loop reads CASSISGDHEQYF. As DNA, the CDR3 is TGTGCCAGTAGTATATCTGGGGACCACGAGCAGTACTTC.

J is TRBJ2-1 and V is TRBV5-1, with D possibly being TRBD2 (6 bases). The CDR3 covers 15 residues. V lost 4 bases to trimming and J lost 6 bases, with 17 bases between them. Germline lookup yields CDR1 SGHRS and CDR2 YFSETQ. The CDR3 DNA reads as TGCGCCAGCAGCCTACTTACGGGAGTTGGCAATGAGCAGTTCTTC. Protein sequence: CASSLLTGVGNEQFF.

The chain recombines TRBV30 with TRBJ2-5; D may be TRBD1 (5 bases). Per germline, CDR1 GTSNPN and CDR2 SVGIG (reference sequence). The germline V and J ends were trimmed by 0 bases and 5 bases, with 10 bases remaining between them. The CDR3 spans 13 residues. The CDR3 DNA is TGTGCCTGGAGTGTATCAGGGCTGGAGACCCAGTACTTC. Protein: CAWSVSGLETQYF.

V usage is TRBV29-1 and J usage is TRBJ2-1; D is ambiguous. From germline, CDR1 is SQVTM and CDR2 ANQGSEA. This CDR3 spans 16 amino acids. The V end was cut by 7 bases, the J end by 3 bases, with 22 bases between. CDR3 loop: CSAESTQAVFYNEQFF. CDR3 nucleotide sequence: TGCAGCGCCGAGAGTACCCAGGCAGTTTTCTACAATGAGCAGTTCTTC.

V usage is TRBV6-5 and J usage is TRBJ2-6; TRBD2 might be the D (6 bases). This CDR3 has 15 amino acids. Germline CDR1 and CDR2: MNHEY and SVGAGI. With 9 bases removed from V and 0 bases from J, the gap between germline ends came to 12 bases. The CDR3 sequence: CASRGEASGANVLTF. The CDR3 region has the DNA TGTGCCAGTAGAGGGGAGGCCTCTGGGGCCAACGTCCTGACTTTC.

The chain employs TRBV5-1 and TRBJ1-6; weak D call: TRBD1 (6 bases). Germline CDR1 and CDR2: SGHRS and YFSETQ. Trimming left V 4 bases short and J 7 bases short, with 15 bases between. The CDR3 is 15 residues long. The CDR3 region is CASSLEPTGNSPLHF. In DNA form, the CDR3 reads TGCGCCAGCAGCCTAGAGCCGACAGGAAATTCACCCCTCCACTTT.

The chain has TRBV6-5 and TRBJ2-1; 9 positions match TRBD2. J was trimmed by 9 bases and V by 6 bases; bases with no gene match: 15. CDR1 and CDR2 from the germline V gene are MNHEY and SVGAGI. This CDR3 region has 16 residues. The CDR3 is CASRILAGQGHSEQFF. CDR3 coding DNA: TGTGCCAGCAGAATACTAGCGGGCCAAGGTCACAGTGAGCAGTTCTTC.

The rearrangement uses TRBV6-5 and TRBJ1-5; D is unresolved. The V and J ends lost 8 bases and 3 bases respectively, with 11 bases between them. CDR3 size: 13 residues. Germline CDR1 MNHEY, CDR2 SVGAGI. The chain's CDR3 is CASRGGINQPQHF. The CDR3 DNA reads as TGTGCCAGCCGTGGCGGGATCAATCAGCCCCAGCATTTT.

V usage is TRBV6-5 and J usage is TRBJ2-1; a possible D gene is TRBD2 (5 bases). Germline values: CDR1 MNHEY, CDR2 SVGAGI. V lost 8 bases and J 5 bases, leaving 19 bases between the germline ends. The CDR3 has 15 residues. The CDR3: CASGSTGIKNNEQFF. DNA for the CDR3: TGTGCCAGCGGTTCAACCGGGATTAAAAACAATGAGCAGTTCTTC.

J is TRBJ2-7 and V is TRBV10-3; tentative D call: TRBD2 (5 bases). This CDR3 has 13 residues. V was cut by 6 bases and J by 0 bases, with 9 bases left in between. Germline V gene lookup returns CDR1 ENHRY and CDR2 SYGVKD. In nucleotides, the CDR3 is TGTGCCATCAGAGAAGGACTCTCCTACGAGCAGTACTTC. Its translation is CAIREGLSYEQYF.

In this sample, this clonotype turned up a few times. The chain combines TRBV19 with TRBJ2-7, with D maybe TRBD2 (5 bases). From germline, CDR1 is LNHDA and CDR2 SQIVND (reference sequence). V was clipped by 5 bases and J by 3 bases, with 11 bases between them. CDR3 length: 13 amino acids. Here the CDR3 reads CASSEGVLYEQYF. CDR3 bases: TGTGCCAGTAGTGAGGGAGTTCTCTACGAGCAGTACTTC.

This clonotype was observed a handful of times. This CDR3 is CSVEDRGQGGETQYF. CDR3 sequence (DNA): TGCAGCGTTGAAGATCGTGGGCAGGGAGGTGAGACCCAGTACTTC. The chain uses TRBV29-1 and TRBJ2-5; perhaps TRBD2 as D (6 bases). V was shortened by 0 bases and J by 5 bases, with 16 bases between the two germline ends. The CDR3 has 15 amino acids. The V gene's germline CDR1 is SQVTM and CDR2 ANQGSEA.

V gene TRBV18 combines with J gene TRBJ2-5; possible D gene TRBD1, 7 bases. The V and J ends lost 1 base and 4 bases respectively, with 16 bases between them. CDR1 is KGHSH and CDR2 is LQKENI in the germline V gene. CDR3 length: 16 residues. CDR3 loop: CASSPLQGGMRETQYF. The CDR3 DNA reads as TGTGCCAGCTCACCACTCCAGGGGGGAATGCGAGAGACCCAGTACTTC.

The chain couples TRBV27 to TRBJ1-1; D possibly corresponds to TRBD1 (5 bases). Between the trimmed V and J ends, which lost 5 bases and 0 bases, there was a span of 13 bases. CDR3 length: 15 residues. Germline CDR1 MNHEY, CDR2 SMNVEV (reference sequence). The CDR3 DNA reads TGTGCCAGCAGTCCAAGGGACCGATTGAACACTGAAGCTTTCTTT. Translation: CASSPRDRLNTEAFF.

CDR3 DNA sequence: TGTGCCAGCAGTTACTCGGGACTTGTGAACACTGAAGCTTTCTTT. It translates to CASSYSGLVNTEAFF. The chain is built from TRBV6-5 and TRBJ1-1, with D maybe TRBD1 (5 bases). This CDR3 region has 15 residues. In germline, CDR1 is MNHEY, CDR2 SVGAGI. V lost 0 bases to trimming and J lost 0 bases, with 8 bases between them.

This chain joins TRBV6-5 and TRBJ1-1; 10 bases line up with TRBD1. Germline V gives CDR1 MNHEY, CDR2 SVGAGI. CDR3 size: 15 residues. V dropped 6 bases and J dropped 4; count of bases not matched to a gene: 8. CDR3 in amino acids: CASSGTGDLGTEAFF. The CDR3 DNA reads TGTGCCAGCAGCGGGACAGGGGATTTAGGCACTGAAGCTTTCTTT.

This clonotype occurred a few times. The chain joins TRBV19 to TRBJ2-1, with unresolved D. V was clipped by 3 bases and J by 10 bases, with 13 bases between them. The CDR3 is 13 amino acids. Germline V gene data show CDR1 as LNHDA and CDR2 as SQIVND (reference sequence). Written as DNA, the CDR3 is TGTGCCAGTAGTATCGGGCCCGTAGTAGAGCAGTTCTTC. Protein: CASSIGPVVEQFF.

The chain carries TRBV19 and TRBJ1-5; unclear D gene. The germline V gene encodes CDR1 LNHDA and CDR2 SQIVND (reference sequence). CDR3 length: 13 residues. V lost 6 bases and J 0 bases, leaving 6 bases between the germline ends. The CDR3 DNA reads TGTGCCAGTAGCCAGGATAGCAATCAGCCCCAGCATTTT. Its translation is CASSQDSNQPQHF.

This clonotype showed up just a few times. The rearrangement links TRBV29-1 to TRBJ2-7; D may be TRBD1 (5 bases). Germline V gene lookup returns CDR1 SQVTM and CDR2 ANQGSEA. With 6 bases removed from V and 3 bases from J, the gap between germline ends came to 15 bases. The length of the CDR3 is 13 residues. CDR3 nucleotides: TGCAGCGTCTTTTCCAGGGTGGGCTACGAGCAGTACTTC. Its translation is CSVFSRVGYEQYF.

The chain is built from TRBV7-8 and TRBJ2-7; 7 bases fit TRBD2. With 4 bases clipped from V and 6 bases from J, the junction kept 3 bases outside the gene matches. The CDR3 spans 12 residues. Per germline, CDR1 SGHVS and CDR2 FQNEAQ. The CDR3 DNA reads as TGTGCCAGCAGCTCCACTAGCGTCGAGCAGTACTTC. It yields the protein CASSSTSVEQYF.

V is TRBV19 and J is TRBJ1-5; D ambiguous. The germline V gene encodes CDR1 LNHDA and CDR2 SQIVND (reference sequence). Trimming shortened V by 3 bases and J by 0 bases, and 9 bases separated the two germline ends. CDR3 length: 15 amino acids. CDR3 sequence (DNA): TGTGCCAGTAGTATCGTAACAGCTAGCAATCAGCCCCAGCATTTT. Translation: CASSIVTASNQPQHF.

The chain has TRBV29-1 and TRBJ1-1; D gene uncertain. Trimming took off 4 bases at V and 11 bases at J, with 20 bases between the two ends. This CDR3 spans 13 amino acids. Germline values: CDR1 SQVTM, CDR2 ANQGSEA. In DNA, the CDR3 is TGCAGCGTTGTGCAGAGGGTCCCGGTCGGGGCTTTCTTT. As protein: CSVVQRVPVGAFF.

A few counts support this clonotype. The chain recombines TRBV20-1 with TRBJ2-3; TRBD1 matches at 8 bases. The CDR3 contains 14 residues. Germline V gene data show CDR1 as DFQATT and CDR2 as SNEGSKA (reference sequence). V lost 6 bases to trimming and J lost 0 bases; unmatched junction nucleotides: 5. CDR3 sequence reads: CSARQGFSTDTQYF. CDR3 nucleotide sequence: TGCAGTGCCAGACAGGGGTTTAGCACAGATACGCAGTATTTT.

This chain connects TRBV5-6 to TRBJ2-7; D not resolved. This CDR3 spans 12 amino acids. V lost 4 bases and J 2 bases, leaving 7 bases between the germline ends. Germline V CDR1 and CDR2: SGHDT, YYEEEE. The chain's CDR3 is CASSAVPYEQYF. Written as DNA, the CDR3 is TGTGCCAGCAGCGCCGTTCCCTACGAGCAGTACTTC.

This clonotype has more than one count but fewer than ten. The chain links TRBV6-5 to TRBJ1-1, with TRBD1 matching 8 bases. V dropped 0 bases and J dropped 0; count of bases not matched to a gene: 3. The CDR3 contains 16 residues. The germline CDR1 and CDR2 sequences are MNHEY and SVGAGI. The CDR3 DNA follows: TGTGCCAGCAGTTACTCGGACAGGGACATGAACACTGAAGCTTTCTTT. Amino acid sequence: CASSYSDRDMNTEAFF.

CDR3 DNA sequence: TGTGCCAGCAGCTGGAGACAGGGTGGGGATTCTGGAAAACTGTTTTTT. Its translation: CASSWRQGGDSGKLFF. The chain joins TRBV5-5 to TRBJ1-4; 7 positions match TRBD1. This CDR3 comprises 16 residues. From germline, CDR1 is SGHKS and CDR2 YYEKEE (reference sequence). Trimming removed 3 bases from V and 10 bases from J; junction bases left unmatched: 15.

The V and J genes are TRBV20-1 and TRBJ2-2, with D unclear. V lost 2 bases and J 0 bases, leaving 10 bases between the germline ends. The CDR3 has 15 residues. Germline V CDR1 and CDR2: DFQATT, SNEGSKA (reference sequence). DNA of the CDR3: TGCAGTGCTAGACCCAGACGCGCGAACACCGGGGAGCTGTTTTTT. This encodes CSARPRRANTGELFF.

This clonotype has just a few counts. The chain couples TRBV29-1 to TRBJ2-1; D perhaps matches TRBD2 (6 bases). Trimming took 6 bases from V and 13 from J, leaving 13 bases between them. The germline CDR1 and CDR2 sequences are SQVTM and ANQGSEA. The CDR3 has 10 residues. The CDR3 spells CSVVSSVQFF. The CDR3 DNA follows: TGCAGCGTCGTATCTAGCGTACAGTTCTTC.

The V call is TRBV6-2 or TRBV6-3, the J call TRBJ2-3, with D hard to call. CDR1 and CDR2 from the germline V gene are MNHEY and SVGEGT. The CDR3 totals 14 residues. The V gene lost 7 bases and the J gene lost 5 bases, with 16 bases spanning the gap. The CDR3 sequence: CASTHRTRGDTQYF. CDR3 nucleotides: TGTGCCAGCACCCACCGCACCCGCGGAGATACGCAGTATTTT.

This chain uses TRBV29-1 with TRBJ1-1; D gene ambiguous. Germline lookup yields CDR1 SQVTM and CDR2 ANQGSEA. V lost 5 bases and J 2 bases, leaving 15 bases between the germline ends. The CDR3 sequence is 14 residues long. CDR3 in amino acids: CSVRGREVNTEAFF. CDR3 bases: TGCAGCGTTCGAGGCAGAGAAGTTAACACTGAAGCTTTCTTT.